This record covers a single TCR beta chain. Its antigen specificity is not known. No base qualities exist here, and no much larger clone lies one base off it. The cohort comprised 710 or so healthy bone marrow donors. Cohort members were all nominally healthy when sampled, although unrecorded immune exposures were likely present. The donor was CMV seropositive and was included in the group of 250 to 300 seropositive cohort members. Every donor gave a peripheral blood sample, and the peripheral blood mononuclear cells from that sample were used for TCR beta sequencing. The Qiagen DNeasy Blood Extraction Kit was used to extract genomic DNA from the blood cell samples. This sample is drawn from a study of cytomegalovirus exposure and HLA in healthy donors (dated by TCRdb to 2016 to 2017). Background on the whole study: An earlier analysis of some 600 of the donors reported about 300 Gb of sequence data and 117 million unique TCR beta sequences obtained from about 179 million T cells. A later analysis re-examined previously published TCR beta repertoires from roughly 720 donors and added high-resolution HLA genotyping to investigate patterns of TCR occurrence. An earlier analysis of 587 of the donors applied high-throughput TCR beta sequencing to assess whether each TCR beta V gene segment acted as functional or pseudogenic. In a later genetic analysis, genome-wide SNP genotypes for about 65% of the roughly 700 donors were used, and that subset was treated as a discovery cohort. Donor age, sex, ethnicity and CMV serostatus were compiled alongside the repertoire data. About 320 gigabases of sequencing data and approximately 93 million unique TCR sequences were included in an early release covering about 700 HLA-typed donors. All discovery cohort repertoires had been generated on a single sequencing platform. A separate validation cohort of roughly 120 different subjects was used in addition to the approximately 700-subject first cohort. High-throughput TCR immunosequencing, statistical association of individual TCRs with disease status, and machine learning were combined to predict cytomegalovirus infection status. Rather than drawing on any new phenotypic data, the later analysis identified candidate immune exposures from TCR beta sequences and the way those sequences occurred across donors. The study used immunosequencing to profile the T cell repertoires of some 600 subjects and linked those repertoires to cytomegalovirus serostatus. The study aimed to test whether signatures of past pathogen exposure could be identified by cataloging public T cell receptors. The number of typed donors differed by locus: about 620-640 for A, B, C, DRB1 and DQB1; 522 for DQA1; around 610 for DPA1; and 400 to 480 for DPB1. Among some 400 genotyped donors of the cohort, an average of approximately 220,000 unique TCR beta nucleotide sequences was sequenced per donor, of which about 18% were non-productive. Of the 398 genotyped donors, approximately 83% fell in the genetic ancestry cluster associated with self-reported Caucasian donors. HLA typing included class I and class II loci at four-digit resolution. Roughly 5 DR-DQ haplotypes were handled as single units for association and clustering because linkage in the cohort was strong.

On the study overall, not on this receptor specifically: A later analysis found that TCR association rates varied across HLA loci, with DRB1 alleles showing the most associated TCRs and HLA-C alleles the fewest. Assigning TCR associations to individual alleles was difficult when HLA alleles, especially DR and DQ, strongly co-occurred. Because some donors lacked HLA typing at each locus, the association tests relied only on the typed subset. This cohort had only TCR beta chains sequenced, and the lack of alpha or paired-chain data limited which features could be detected. It was suggested by the authors that the approach could potentially be generalized to other disease states and immunological phenotypes. Most TCR sequences were observed very rarely across donors, whereas some public TCRs were present in many individuals. At a false discovery rate of 0.05, a later analysis linked fewer than 20,000 TCR beta sequences to specific HLA alleles. Broadly in line with IMGT annotations, most TCR beta V segments showed up in productive rearrangements about 87% or about 30% of the time in an earlier analysis of 587 of the donors. Compared with equally common non-associated chains, HLA-associated TCR beta chains in a later analysis were more clonally expanded and had lower generation probabilities. In a later genetic analysis, fewer N-insertions in productive TCRs were reported among donors in an Asian-associated ancestry cluster than the roughly 700-donor mean. A later genetic analysis associated a missense DCLRE1C variant with V-gene and J-gene trimming of TCR beta chains, and an independent cohort replicated the association. Correlated functional status among segregating V segments might reflect linkage disequilibrium, but an unknown experimental factor could not be ruled out. The sequencing pipeline was judged likely to have produced a cluster of highly shared sequence variants as a technical artifact. A total of some 180 TCR beta chains were listed by the study as associated with cytomegalovirus. A later analysis found that most CMV-associated TCR beta chains appeared HLA-restricted, with HLA associations seemingly driven largely by CMV exposure. A further reported finding was that TCR beta sequences accurately predicted the HLA-A and HLA-B alleles for most subjects in the first cohort. Roughly uniform sequencing depth across donors was assumed in presence/absence analyses, although this assumption may not hold. CMV serostatus was the only immune exposure information available for the cohort. A few of the identified cytomegalovirus-associated TCR beta chains were confirmed in vitro to be specific for cytomegalovirus antigens. Because counts were too low, roughly 16 rarely observed V segments, including chromosome 9 orphons, were left out of the earlier analysis of over 550 of the donors. The classifier was reported to diagnose cytomegalovirus status with high specificity and sensitivity in both the original cohort and the validation cohort. According to a later analysis, parvovirus B19, influenza, CMV and Epstein-Barr virus appeared linked to several top co-occurrence clusters.

Libraries were constructed by the immunoSEQ multiplex PCR assay. For the multiplex PCR, a mixture combining 60 forward primers for TCR Vbeta segments and 13 reverse primers for TCR Jbeta segments was used. The CDR3 region of rearranged TCR beta genes was amplified from genomic DNA by a multiplex PCR assay. On the Illumina HiSeq System, the amplified TCR beta libraries were sequenced as 87-base-pair reads. The original methods were these. Across the roughly 600 repertoires, a later analysis counted about 81 million unique TCR beta chains, around 11 million of which were shared by at least two donors. Raw reads were error-corrected and collapsed into unique sequences by a nearest-neighbor algorithm in which closely related sequences were merged to remove PCR and sequencing errors. Alignment of CDR3 sequences to IMGT reference sequences was used to assign V, D and J gene segments. For a sequence to be retained, at least a six-nucleotide match to both a V gene segment and a J gene segment was required. A rearrangement was called productive if the CDR3 had no stop codons and remained in frame with V and J, and every other rearrangement was called non-productive. Following IMGT convention, CDR3 was defined as the stretch from the second conserved V-encoded cysteine up to the conserved J-encoded phenylalanine. The earlier analysis of some 550 of the donors excluded any sequence lacking an unambiguous match to a single V gene segment. In an earlier analysis of 500 to 750 of the donors, V segments were called functional above 56.7% productive rearrangements and were called segregating when the between-donor standard deviation exceeded 5%. A statistical classification framework was built for diagnosing cytomegalovirus status from the catalog of TCR beta chain sequences. V and J gene assignment, in a later analysis, came from comparing TCR nucleotide sequences with IMGT/GENE-DB human TR gene sequences. Using the TCRdist pipeline, a later analysis assigned CDR3 sequences along with most-parsimonious VDJ recombination scenarios. In a later analysis, each TCR beta chain was defined by its CDR3 amino acid sequence together with its V-gene family, and reads without a unique V-gene family were excluded. In a later analysis, several hundred highly shared, low-generation-probability nucleotide sequences were removed to address suspected cross-contamination and a sequencing artifact. In a later analysis, a clonal expansion index for each public chain was calculated from normalized within-repertoire ranks of inferred template counts. In a later analysis, generation probabilities were computed using a VDJ recombination model fitted to out-of-frame rearrangements, and the results were checked against IGoR. In a later analysis, TCR-TCR, TCR-HLA and TCR-CMV co-occurrence was scored with hypergeometric tests, and a repertoire-size bias correction was applied to TCR pairs. To estimate false discovery rates, a later analysis permuted the HLA or CMV assignments 20 times. In a later analysis, co-occurring TCRs were grouped using DBSCAN, and TCRdist sequence similarity was added for clustering within HLA-allele-positive subsets. For co-occurrence clustering, repertoires with fewer than 30,000 or more than 120,000 public chains were excluded, along with several repertoires with anomalous nucleotide sharing. Sourced from immuneACCESS, this table was stored by TCRdb with only in-frame sequences that have V and J called. A share of the clones is absent; for the studies checked, an unresolved V gene accounts for under half, and the remainder has no known explanation. V and J calls and clone size follow that table, whereas D and trimming were derived from the DNA. In all, the sample holds 100,000 to 150,000 clones, and approximately 70% of those were seen once. About 4.9% of the sample comes from the top ten.

Source material: PBMCs. The TCR comes from a man in his 60s in good health and CMV-seropositive.

The nucleotide sequence reads TGTGCCAGCAGCTTAGGCGGGGGGCGTACCAATGAGCAGTTCTTC. It is translated as CASSLGGGRTNEQFF. This chain is built from TRBV7-2 and TRBJ2-1; 8 bases in the middle match TRBD2. V is cut back by 1 base and J by 6 bases, with 5 bases in the junction unmatched. The CDR3 covers 15 residues, taking in both the cysteine and the phenylalanine. CDR3 DNA only is kept here, 45 bases in frame from base 1. Per the germline V gene, SGHTA is the CDR1 and FQGNSA is the CDR2.